This entry concerns a single T cell receptor beta chain. The source of the sample is a study of blood T cell repertoires in COVID-19. The protocol was immunoSEQ multiplex PCR, while the TCRdb copy is restricted to in-frame clones and leaves out a portion. The sample lists roughly 190,000 clones; about 91% were seen once. J was trimmed by 5 bases and V by 1 base; bases with no gene match: 8. The germline V gene encodes CDR1 MDHEN and CDR2 SYDVKM. The CDR3 is 18 residues long. The origin of this receptor is a woman aged 18-35 years who had recovered from COVID-19. The chain employs TRBV28 and TRBJ2-3; TRBD2 matches at 14 bases. Sequences were obtained from PBMCs or T cells enriched from blood (not recorded which). This chain's CDR3 is CASSLYPTSGRAQDTQYF. The DNA of the CDR3 is TGTGCCAGCAGTTTATACCCGACTAGCGGGAGGGCCCAAGATACGCAGTATTTT.